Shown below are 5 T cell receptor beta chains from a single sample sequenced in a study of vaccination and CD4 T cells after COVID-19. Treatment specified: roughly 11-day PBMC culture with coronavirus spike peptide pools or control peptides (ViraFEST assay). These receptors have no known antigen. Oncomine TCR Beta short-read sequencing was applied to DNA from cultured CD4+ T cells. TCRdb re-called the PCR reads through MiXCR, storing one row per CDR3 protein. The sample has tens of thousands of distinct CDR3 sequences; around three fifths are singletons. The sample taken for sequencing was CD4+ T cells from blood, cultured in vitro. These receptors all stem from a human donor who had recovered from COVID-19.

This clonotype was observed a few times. The CDR3 DNA is TGTGCCACCAGCAGAGACCAGGAGTACACCGGGGAGCTGTTTTTT. Translation gives CATSRDQEYTGELFF. The chain employs TRBV15 and TRBJ2-2; D unresolved. CDR3 length: 15 residues. In germline, CDR1 is LNHNV, CDR2 YYDKDF (reference sequence). Trimming pared 0 bases from V and 3 bases from J, leaving 8 bases between.

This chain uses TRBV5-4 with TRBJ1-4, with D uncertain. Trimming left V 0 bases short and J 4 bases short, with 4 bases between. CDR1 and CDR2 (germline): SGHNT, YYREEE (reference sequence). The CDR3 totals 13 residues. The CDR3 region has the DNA TGTGCCAGCAGCTTGGTCGGTAATGAAAAACTGTTTTTT. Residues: CASSLVGNEKLFF.

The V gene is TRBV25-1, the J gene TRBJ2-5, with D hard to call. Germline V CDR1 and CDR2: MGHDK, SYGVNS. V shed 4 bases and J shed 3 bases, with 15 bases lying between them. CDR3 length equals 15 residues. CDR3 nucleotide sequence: TGTGCCAGCAGTGGTCCTCCTGGAGTAAAAGAGACCCAGTACTTC. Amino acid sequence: CASSGPPGVKETQYF.

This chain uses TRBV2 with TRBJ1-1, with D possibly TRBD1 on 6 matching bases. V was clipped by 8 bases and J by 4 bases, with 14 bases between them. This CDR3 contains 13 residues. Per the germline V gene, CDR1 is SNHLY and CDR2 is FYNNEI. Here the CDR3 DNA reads TGTGCCAGCCGCCTGTGGGGGCCCACTGAAGCTTTCTTT. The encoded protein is CASRLWGPTEAFF.

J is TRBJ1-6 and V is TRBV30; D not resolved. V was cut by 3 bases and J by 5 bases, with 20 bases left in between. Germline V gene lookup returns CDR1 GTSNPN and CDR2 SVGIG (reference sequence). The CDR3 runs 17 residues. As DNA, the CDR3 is TGTGCCTGGAGCCCACGCGTGGGTGCACTCAATAATTCACCCCTCCACTTT. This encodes CAWSPRVGALNNSPLHF.